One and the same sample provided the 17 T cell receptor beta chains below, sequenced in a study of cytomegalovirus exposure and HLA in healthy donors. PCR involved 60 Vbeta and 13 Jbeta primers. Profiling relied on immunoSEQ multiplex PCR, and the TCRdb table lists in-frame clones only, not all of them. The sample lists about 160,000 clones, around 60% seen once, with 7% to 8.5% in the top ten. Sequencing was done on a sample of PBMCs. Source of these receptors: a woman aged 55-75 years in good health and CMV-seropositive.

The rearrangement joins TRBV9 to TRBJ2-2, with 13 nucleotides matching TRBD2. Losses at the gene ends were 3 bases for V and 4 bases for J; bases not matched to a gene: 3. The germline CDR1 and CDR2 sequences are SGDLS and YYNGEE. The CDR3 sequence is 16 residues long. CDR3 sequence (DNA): TGTGCCAGCAGCGGACTAGCGGGAGGTGGCACCGGGGAGCTGTTTTTT. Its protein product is CASSGLAGGGTGELFF.

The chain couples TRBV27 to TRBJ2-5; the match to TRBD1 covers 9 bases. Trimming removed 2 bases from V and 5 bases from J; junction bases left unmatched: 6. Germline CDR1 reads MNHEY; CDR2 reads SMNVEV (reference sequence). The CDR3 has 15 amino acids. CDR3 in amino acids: CASSLTVGQGETQYF. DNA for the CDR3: TGTGCCAGCAGTTTAACCGTAGGACAGGGGGAGACCCAGTACTTC.

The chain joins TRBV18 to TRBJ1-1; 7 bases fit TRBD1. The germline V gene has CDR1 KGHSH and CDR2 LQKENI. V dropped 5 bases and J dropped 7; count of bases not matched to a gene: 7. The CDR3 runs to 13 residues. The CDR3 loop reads CASSDRDRGEAFF. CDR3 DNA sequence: TGTGCCAGCTCAGACCGGGACAGAGGTGAAGCTTTCTTT.

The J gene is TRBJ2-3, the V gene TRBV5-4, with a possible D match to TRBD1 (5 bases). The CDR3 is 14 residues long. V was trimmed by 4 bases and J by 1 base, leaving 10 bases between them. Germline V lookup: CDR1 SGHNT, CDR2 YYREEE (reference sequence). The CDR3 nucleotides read TGTGCCAGCAGCGCGGAGACAGGCACAGATACGCAGTATTTT. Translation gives CASSAETGTDTQYF. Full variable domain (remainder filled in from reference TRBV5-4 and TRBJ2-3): ETGVTQSPTHLIKTRGQQVTLRCSSQSGHNTVSWYQQALGQGPQFIFQYYREEENGRGNFPPRFSGLQFPNYSSELNVNALELDDSALYLCASSAETGTDTQYFGPGTRLTVL.

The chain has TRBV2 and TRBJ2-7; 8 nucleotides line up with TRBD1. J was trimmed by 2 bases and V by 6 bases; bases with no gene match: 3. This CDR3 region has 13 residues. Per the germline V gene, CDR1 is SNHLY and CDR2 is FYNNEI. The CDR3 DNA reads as TGTGCCAGCAGGGGACAGGCCCCCTACGAGCAGTACTTC. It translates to CASRGQAPYEQYF.

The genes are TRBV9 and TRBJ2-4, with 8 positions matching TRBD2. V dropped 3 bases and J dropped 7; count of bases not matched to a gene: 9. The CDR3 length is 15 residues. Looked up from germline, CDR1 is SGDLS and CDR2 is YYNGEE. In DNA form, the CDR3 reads TGTGCCAGCAGCGCGAGGCGGGAGGCTGGGAACATTCAGTACTTC. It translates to CASSARREAGNIQYF.

CDR3 in DNA: TGTGCCAGCAGTTTACTCGGGACAGGACGTGGCTACACCTTC. It codes for CASSLLGTGRGYTF. The chain has TRBV28 and TRBJ1-2, with TRBD1 matching over 8 bases. Germline V gives CDR1 MDHEN, CDR2 SYDVKM. The CDR3 is 14 residues long. Trimming cost V 2 bases and J 7 bases; bases outside gene matches: 6.

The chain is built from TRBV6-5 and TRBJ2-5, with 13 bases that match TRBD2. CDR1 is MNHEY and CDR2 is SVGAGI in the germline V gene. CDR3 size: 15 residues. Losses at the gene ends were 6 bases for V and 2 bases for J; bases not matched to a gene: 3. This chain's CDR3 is CASRQTSGRQETQYF. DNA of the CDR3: TGTGCCAGCAGGCAGACTAGCGGGAGGCAAGAGACCCAGTACTTC.

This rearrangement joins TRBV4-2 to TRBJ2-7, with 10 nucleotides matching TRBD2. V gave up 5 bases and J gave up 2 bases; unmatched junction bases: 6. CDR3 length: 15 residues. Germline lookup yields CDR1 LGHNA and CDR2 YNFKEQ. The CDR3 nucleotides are TGTGCCAGCAGCACCCGGACTAGCGGCACCTACGAGCAGTACTTC. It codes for CASSTRTSGTYEQYF.

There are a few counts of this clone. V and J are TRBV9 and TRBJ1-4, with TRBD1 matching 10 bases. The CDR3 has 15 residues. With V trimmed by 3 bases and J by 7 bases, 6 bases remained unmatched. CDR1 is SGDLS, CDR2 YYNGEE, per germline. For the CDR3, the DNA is TGTGCCAGCAGCGGCGTGACAGGGGGCGTTGAAAAACTGTTTTTT. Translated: CASSGVTGGVEKLFF.

This chain's CDR3 is CASSPYRGGTEAFF. CDR3 nucleotide sequence: TGTGCCAGCTCACCATACAGGGGCGGCACTGAAGCTTTCTTT. J is TRBJ1-1 and V is TRBV18, with 7 positions matching TRBD1. Trimming removed 2 bases from V and 4 bases from J; junction bases left unmatched: 4. CDR3 size: 14 residues. Germline lookup yields CDR1 KGHSH and CDR2 LQKENI.

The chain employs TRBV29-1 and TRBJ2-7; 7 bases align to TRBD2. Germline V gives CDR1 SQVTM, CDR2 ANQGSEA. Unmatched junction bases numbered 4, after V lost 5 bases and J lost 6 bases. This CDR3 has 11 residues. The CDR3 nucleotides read TGCAGCGTTCGCCTAGCGGCCGAGCAGTACTTC. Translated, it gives CSVRLAAEQYF.

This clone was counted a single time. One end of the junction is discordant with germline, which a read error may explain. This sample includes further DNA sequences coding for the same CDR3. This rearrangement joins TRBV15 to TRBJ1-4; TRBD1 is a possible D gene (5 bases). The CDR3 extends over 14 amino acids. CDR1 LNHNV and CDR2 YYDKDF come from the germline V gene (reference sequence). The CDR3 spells CATAPGVGSEKLFF. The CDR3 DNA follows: TGCGCCACCGCACCGGGGGTAGGAAGTGAAAAACTGTTTTTT.

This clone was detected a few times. Here the CDR3 reads CASGPQAANTGELFF. CDR3 sequence (DNA): TGTGCCAGCGGCCCTCAGGCCGCGAACACCGGGGAGCTGTTTTTT. This chain uses TRBV7-2 with TRBJ2-2; no clear D. Germline V CDR1 and CDR2: SGHTA, FQGNSA. This CDR3 spans 15 amino acids. The V end lost 8 bases, the J end lost 0 bases, and 13 bases lay between the germline ends.

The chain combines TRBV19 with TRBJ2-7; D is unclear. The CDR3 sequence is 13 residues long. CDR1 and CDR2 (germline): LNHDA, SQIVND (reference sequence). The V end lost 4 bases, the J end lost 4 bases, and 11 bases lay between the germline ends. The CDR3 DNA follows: TGTGCCAGTAGTAGGGCTGGCGTGTACGAGCAGTACTTC. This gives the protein CASSRAGVYEQYF.

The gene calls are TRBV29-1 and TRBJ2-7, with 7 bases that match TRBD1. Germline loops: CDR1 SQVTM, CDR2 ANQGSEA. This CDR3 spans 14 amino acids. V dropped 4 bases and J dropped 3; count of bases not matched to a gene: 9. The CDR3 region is CSVGHRGVGYEQYF. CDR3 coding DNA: TGCAGCGTTGGCCACAGGGGAGTCGGCTACGAGCAGTACTTC.

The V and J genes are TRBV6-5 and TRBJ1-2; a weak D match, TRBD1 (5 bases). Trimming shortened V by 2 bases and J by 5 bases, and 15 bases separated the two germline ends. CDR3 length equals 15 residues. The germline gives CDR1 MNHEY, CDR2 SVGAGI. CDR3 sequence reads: CASSYGGDGAYGYTF. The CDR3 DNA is TGTGCCAGCAGTTACGGGGGGGATGGAGCTTATGGCTACACCTTC.